The 14 T cell receptor beta chains below all came from one sample that was sequenced in a study of CD8+ T cells in alopecia areata. cDNA reverse transcribed from extracted RNA served as the sequencing template. The data were produced by immunoSEQ multiplex PCR, yet TCRdb's version contains in-frame clones alone and is incomplete. The sample records 80,000 to 100,000 clones, roughly 40% being singletons. Regarding treatment: oral pan-JAK inhibitor, 5-10 mg twice daily. Sequencing used CD8+ T cells sorted from blood, obtained at week 24, from a patient treated with tofacitinib. These receptors were taken from a human donor with alopecia areata.

This clone was observed a few times. The V gene is TRBV4-1, the J gene TRBJ1-1; no firm D call. V shed 6 bases and J shed 1 base, with 6 bases lying between them. Germline assignment: CDR1 MGHRA and CDR2 YSYEKL. CDR3 length equals 12 residues. The CDR3 region is CASSSPNTEAFF. The CDR3 DNA sequence: TGCGCCAGCAGTTCCCCGAACACTGAAGCTTTCTTT.

This chain joins TRBV6-5 and TRBJ2-7, with D tentatively TRBD1 (6 bases). Deletions cut 2 bases from V and 7 bases from J, with 15 bases between. Germline CDR1 MNHEY, CDR2 SVGAGI. This CDR3 region has 14 residues. CDR3: CASSYNLQGGEQYF. CDR3 nucleotide sequence: TGTGCCAGCAGTTACAATTTACAGGGTGGTGAGCAGTACTTC.

This clone was counted a few times. The chain uses TRBV15 and TRBJ2-1; possibly TRBD2 for D (6 bases). The CDR3 has 14 residues. Germline V CDR1 and CDR2: LNHNV, YYDKDF (reference sequence). Trimming removed 0 bases from V and 10 bases from J, with 13 bases in between. The CDR3 nucleotides read TGTGCCACCAGCAGAGATCTCGGACGGGAGGAGCAGTTCTTC. This encodes CATSRDLGREEQFF.

Only a few counts were recorded for this clone. J is TRBJ2-1 and V is TRBV6-5; D uncertain. The germline V gene encodes CDR1 MNHEY and CDR2 SVGAGI. The V gene lost 7 bases and the J gene lost 4 bases, with 8 bases spanning the gap. The CDR3 extends over 12 amino acids. The CDR3 here is CASNGPYNEQFF. CDR3 in DNA: TGTGCCAGCAACGGACCGTACAATGAGCAGTTCTTC.

The V and J genes are TRBV7-9 and TRBJ1-1; TRBD1 is a possible D gene (6 bases). In germline, CDR1 is SEHNR, CDR2 FQNEAQ (reference sequence). The CDR3 is 14 amino acids. Trimming left V 7 bases short and J 7 bases short, with 19 bases between. CDR3 DNA: TGTGCCAGCACCTTTAATAGACAGGCTAGTGAAGCTTTCTTT. Its protein product is CASTFNRQASEAFF.

J is TRBJ1-2 and V is TRBV27, with D tentatively TRBD1 (6 bases). With 8 bases removed from V and 4 bases from J, the gap between germline ends came to 14 bases. CDR1 is MNHEY and CDR2 is SMNVEV in the germline V gene (reference sequence). The CDR3 covers 13 residues. Written as DNA, the CDR3 is TGTGCCAGCTCCTCGGCAGGGGCCTATGGCTACACCTTC. This codes for CASSSAGAYGYTF.

This CDR3 reads CASSLSISGSSGETQYF. The CDR3 bases are TGTGCCAGCAGTTTATCGATTAGCGGGAGTAGTGGGGAGACCCAGTACTTC. The rearrangement links TRBV27 to TRBJ2-5; 9 nucleotides align to TRBD2. The CDR3 has 17 residues. V dropped 0 bases and J dropped 5; count of bases not matched to a gene: 10. Germline CDR1 is MNHEY and CDR2 is SMNVEV (reference sequence).

Turning to this clone: One end of the junction fails to match germline, which may point to a read error. The J gene is TRBJ2-7, the V gene TRBV2, with no clear D. Germline CDR1 reads SNHLY; CDR2 reads FYNNEI. The CDR3 is made up of 13 amino acids. Here the CDR3 DNA reads TGTGCCAGCAGTGGCGGCACCTCCCACGAGCAGTACTTC. Protein: CASSGGTSHEQYF.

This clone was recorded only once. The rearrangement uses TRBV4-1 and TRBJ2-5; the D is unclear. V lost 2 bases and J lost 3, with 13 bases in between. The CDR3 extends over 15 amino acids. Germline CDR1 reads MGHRA; CDR2 reads YSYEKL. CDR3 amino acids: CASSQSSYTEETQYF. As DNA, the CDR3 is TGCGCCAGCAGCCAATCTTCGTACACAGAAGAGACCCAGTACTTC.

The chain is built from TRBV4-3 and TRBJ2-3; 10 positions match TRBD2. CDR1 is LGHNA and CDR2 is YSLEER in the germline V gene. V lost 2 bases, J lost 2 bases, and 1 base stayed unmatched. CDR3 length equals 15 residues. Written as DNA, the CDR3 is TGCGCCAGCAGCCAAACTAGCGGGGTCACAGATACGCAGTATTTT. This sequence encodes CASSQTSGVTDTQYF.

The gene calls are TRBV29-1 and TRBJ2-3; TRBD2 matches 11 bases. Unmatched junction bases numbered 10, after V lost 3 bases and J lost 5 bases. The CDR3 length is 16 residues. Looked up from germline, CDR1 is SQVTM and CDR2 is ANQGSEA. CDR3 DNA sequence: TGCAGCGTTGATGGCTTTTCCGGACTAGCGGGAGATACGCAGTATTTT. Its protein product is CSVDGFSGLAGDTQYF.

V usage is TRBV30 and J usage is TRBJ2-7, with 8 positions matching TRBD1. After removal of 5 bases from V and 4 bases from J, the junction contained 7 bases not matched to a gene. Germline V gene sequence: CDR1 GTSNPN, CDR2 SVGIG (reference sequence). The CDR3 sequence is 13 residues long. The chain's CDR3 is CAWDSRDRYEQYF. In DNA form, the CDR3 reads TGTGCCTGGGATAGCCGGGACAGGTACGAGCAGTACTTC.

The chain recombines TRBV29-1 with TRBJ1-1, with 9 nucleotides matching TRBD1. The CDR3 is made up of 13 amino acids. Germline V gene data show CDR1 as SQVTM and CDR2 as ANQGSEA. V lost 5 bases, J lost 5 bases, and 6 bases stayed unmatched. The CDR3 DNA follows: TGCAGCGTTCCCGGGACAGGGAAAACTGAAGCTTTCTTT. Protein: CSVPGTGKTEAFF.

This clone has more than one count but fewer than ten. The V and J genes are TRBV11-3 and TRBJ2-2; D perhaps matches TRBD1 (6 bases). The CDR3 sequence is 15 residues long. Germline loops: CDR1 SGHNT, CDR2 YENEEA. Trimming cost V 4 bases and J 6 bases, with 15 bases left between them. Written as DNA, the CDR3 is TGTGCCAGCAGCTCTCGGACAGCTGGGCCCGGGGAGCTGTTTTTT. This translates into CASSSRTAGPGELFF.